This is a list of T cell receptor beta chains from one sample in a study of cytomegalovirus exposure and HLA in healthy donors. Profiled with immunoSEQ multiplex PCR; TCRdb holds only in-frame clones, not every one. The sample shows 100,000 to 150,000 clones, roughly three quarters of them seen only once. Sequencing was carried out using PBMCs. The receptors were gathered from an older woman in good health and CMV-seronegative. Each CDR3 is given with its conserved first and last residue. Each record gives: D gene, V gene, clone size, J gene, CDR3 protein, CDR3 DNA. A D gene is named only where the DNA matches it firmly. For some rows the clone size is stated as once, few or many, or as a class when expanded; others skip it.

D: TRBD1
V: TRBV28
size: -
J: TRBJ2-5
CDR3: CASSHQQGGQETQYF
DNA: TGTGCCAGCAGTCACCAACAGGGGGGCCAAGAGACCCAGTACTTC

D: -
V: TRBV28
size: -
J: TRBJ2-3
CDR3: CASSLVGPTYTDTQYF
DNA: TGTGCCAGCAGTTTGGTGGGGCCGACCTACACAGATACGCAGTATTTT

D: TRBD2
V: TRBV28
size: few
J: TRBJ2-5
CDR3: CASGEAQAGRETQYF
DNA: TGTGCCAGCGGCGAGGCCCAAGCGGGGCGGGAGACCCAGTACTTC

D: TRBD2
V: TRBV27
size: -
J: TRBJ2-7
CDR3: CASSPTGGATEQYF
DNA: TGTGCCAGCAGTCCTACGGGGGGTGCTACCGAGCAGTACTTC

D: -
V: TRBV27
size: -
J: TRBJ2-7
CDR3: CASGRIDSSYEQYF
DNA: TGTGCCAGCGGACGGATAGACAGCTCCTACGAGCAGTACTTC

D: TRBD1
V: TRBV18
size: -
J: TRBJ1-5
CDR3: CASSPLPGQGAGQPQHF
DNA: TGTGCCAGCTCACCTTTACCAGGACAGGGGGCAGGTCAGCCCCAGCATTTT

D: -
V: TRBV6-1
size: once
J: TRBJ2-5
CDR3: CASSRNSGFTETQYF
DNA: TGTGCCAGCAGTCGCAACTCAGGGTTCACGGAGACCCAGTACTTC

D: TRBD2
V: TRBV28
size: once
J: TRBJ2-2
CDR3: CASNEPGTSGRIELFF
DNA: TGTGCCAGCAACGAACCCGGGACTAGCGGGAGGATAGAGCTGTTTTTT

D: TRBD1
V: TRBV5-1
size: -
J: TRBJ1-4
CDR3: CASSLQGSNEKLFF
DNA: TGCGCCAGCAGCTTACAGGGGTCTAATGAAAAACTGTTTTTT

D: -
V: TRBV28
size: once
J: TRBJ2-3
CDR3: CASSLGADTQYF
DNA: TGTGCCAGCAGTTTGGGAGCCGATACGCAGTATTTT

D: -
V: TRBV27
size: -
J: TRBJ2-1
CDR3: CASTIAGSYNEQFF
DNA: TGTGCCAGCACGATTGCGGGCTCCTACAATGAGCAGTTCTTC

D: TRBD1
V: TRBV13
size: -
J: TRBJ1-3
CDR3: CASSSTGEVRNTIYF
DNA: TGTGCCAGCAGCTCGACAGGGGAAGTGAGAAACACCATATATTTT

D: TRBD2
V: TRBV29-1
size: -
J: TRBJ2-1
CDR3: CTAERGGYNEQFF
DNA: TGCACCGCCGAGCGGGGGGGATACAATGAGCAGTTCTTC

D: TRBD1
V: TRBV10-3
size: -
J: TRBJ1-1
CDR3: CAISPGQGHTEAFF
DNA: TGTGCCATCAGCCCTGGACAGGGACACACTGAAGCTTTCTTT

D: TRBD1
V: TRBV27
size: -
J: TRBJ1-1
CDR3: CASSSRTGISMNTEAFF
DNA: TGTGCCAGCAGTAGCAGGACAGGCATTTCCATGAACACTGAAGCTTTCTTT